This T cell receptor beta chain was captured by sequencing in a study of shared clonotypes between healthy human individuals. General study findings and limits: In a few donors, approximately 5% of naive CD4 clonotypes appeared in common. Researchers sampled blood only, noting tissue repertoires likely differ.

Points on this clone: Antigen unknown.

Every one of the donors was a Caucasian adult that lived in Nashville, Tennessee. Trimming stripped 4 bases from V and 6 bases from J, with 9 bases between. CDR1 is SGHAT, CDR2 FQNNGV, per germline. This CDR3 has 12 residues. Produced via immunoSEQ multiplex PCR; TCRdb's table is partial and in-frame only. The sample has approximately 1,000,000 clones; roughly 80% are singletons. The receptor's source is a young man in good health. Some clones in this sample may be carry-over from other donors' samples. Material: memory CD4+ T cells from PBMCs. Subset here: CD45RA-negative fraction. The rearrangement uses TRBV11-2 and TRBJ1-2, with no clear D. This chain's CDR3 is CASSYEGNGYTF. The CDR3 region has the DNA TGTGCCAGCAGCTACGAAGGGAATGGCTACACCTTC.